This T cell receptor (beta chain) was captured by sequencing in a study of identical twins. TCRdb ran MiXCR on the 5' RACE reads and lists one entry per CDR3 protein. The sample consists of over 500,000 distinct CDR3 sequences, 20% to 25% of them appearing once. V trimming: 4 bases; J trimming: 3 bases; junction bases outside the gene matches: 18. The CDR3 sequence is 18 residues long. Germline-derived CDR1 and CDR2 are SGHDN and FVKESK. On this clonotype itself: As yet, its antigen is unknown.

Findings and limits, study-wide: The more abundant beta clonotypes in cord blood had fewer insertions, and memory repertoires did not show this.

This sample also belongs to another study, concerning T cells expressing NK-cell markers. Per that study: A range of 1.0-7.0% of CD8+ T cells consisted of dominant NKG2C+ clonotypes in six donors.

The chain links TRBV14 to TRBJ2-7; TRBD1 aligns across 7 bases. This TCR was sampled from a woman aged 18-29 years in good health. The material sequenced was CD4+ T cells sorted from blood. The CDR3 sequence is CASSPFGGQTKVYYEQYF. The CDR3 region has the DNA TGTGCCAGCAGCCCATTTGGGGGACAGACTAAAGTTTACTACGAGCAGTACTTC.